Listed below are T cell receptor beta chains from one sample, sequenced in a study of cytotoxic CD8 clonotypes in ibrutinib-treated CLL. Measured with immunoSEQ multiplex PCR; TCRdb has only the in-frame clones, and not every one. The profile shows 76,000 or so clones, approximately 82% of them singletons. Here the sequenced sample was PBMCs, taken after 24 months of ibrutinib treatment. Receptors were obtained from a human donor with chronic lymphocytic leukemia. Both conserved end residues are trimmed from each CDR3. D genes are given only for firm matches.

V	J	D	CDR3
TRBV18	TRBJ1-3	TRBD1	ASSPPGTVGNTIY
TRBV5-1	TRBJ2-1	TRBD2	ASSLGLAGGRRSYNEQF
TRBV4-3	TRBJ2-7	-	ASSMTGTSFEQY
TRBV5-1	TRBJ1-2	-	ASSLPGAPGGYT
TRBV27	TRBJ2-7	TRBD2	ASSLSKVGTSERYEQY
TRBV2	TRBJ2-2	-	ASSLPGGELF
TRBV5-4	TRBJ2-3	-	ASSAGPAPDTQY
TRBV11-2	TRBJ2-7	TRBD1	ASSLYRGTYEQY
TRBV7-2	TRBJ2-3	-	ASSLAGGRDTQY
TRBV30	TRBJ1-1	-	AWSTDLNTEAF
TRBV4-1	TRBJ1-2	-	ASSQGGVGTNYGYT
TRBV7-6	TRBJ2-7	TRBD1	ASSSLQGIYEQY
TRBV6-1	TRBJ2-7	-	ASSEALQLRVSYEQY
TRBV4-1	TRBJ2-7	TRBD1	ASSLQGGTGGWEQY
TRBV10-3	TRBJ1-3	-	AISEPEKWENTIY
TRBV6-5	TRBJ2-5	TRBD2	ASSYSGDYQETQY
TRBV4-2	TRBJ1-5	-	ASSQPSRGSNQPQH
TRBV9	TRBJ2-1	TRBD2	ASSPRSVAGGREQF
TRBV7-3	TRBJ1-3	-	ASQANTIY
TRBV30	TRBJ2-1	TRBD2	AWSVDARTSGRLHNEQF
TRBV7-6	TRBJ2-7	-	ASSLSYPYEQY
TRBV5-4	TRBJ2-1	TRBD1	ASSPGQGAYNEQF
TRBV7-9	TRBJ1-2	TRBD1	ASSLGFDRENYGYT
TRBV27	TRBJ2-1	-	ASRPQGTVSYNEQF
TRBV25-1	TRBJ2-5	TRBD1	ASRGPGTGSETQY
TRBV5-7	TRBJ1-1	-	ASSRDGTNTEAF
TRBV2	TRBJ2-1	-	ASSEVRGNEQF
TRBV6-5	TRBJ2-5	-	ASSRPGLETQY
TRBV6-1	TRBJ1-2	-	ASSETSNYGYT
TRBV7-2	TRBJ2-1	-	ASSLVQSDEQF
TRBV7-3	TRBJ2-7	-	ASSLGQKYEQY
TRBV28	TRBJ1-3	TRBD1	ASTPMPGTGLRNTIY
TRBV6-6	TRBJ2-7	TRBD1	ASRTGGAYEQY
TRBV5-1	TRBJ1-4	TRBD1	ASSLQGAGANEKLF
TRBV30	TRBJ2-5	-	AWNHLRGRETQY
TRBV5-1	TRBJ2-1	TRBD1	ASSQPGQGQAEQF
TRBV19	TRBJ2-5	TRBD1	ASSRTGYQETQY
TRBV19	TRBJ1-1	-	ASSIVGGTEAF
TRBV5-1	TRBJ1-2	-	ASSLITNYGYT
TRBV15	TRBJ1-1	-	ATSRDVRLDTEAF